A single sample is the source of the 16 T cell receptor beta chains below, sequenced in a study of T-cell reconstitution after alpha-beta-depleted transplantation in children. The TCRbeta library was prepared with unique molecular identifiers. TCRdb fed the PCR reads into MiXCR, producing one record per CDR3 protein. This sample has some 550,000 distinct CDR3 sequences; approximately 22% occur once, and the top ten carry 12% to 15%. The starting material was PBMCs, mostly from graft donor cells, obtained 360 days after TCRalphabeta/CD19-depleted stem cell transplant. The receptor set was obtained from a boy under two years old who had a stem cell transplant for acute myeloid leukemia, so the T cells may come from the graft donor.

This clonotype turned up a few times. CDR3 sequence reads: CSVEDRDANYGYTF. The CDR3 DNA sequence: TGCAGTGTGGAAGACAGGGATGCTAACTATGGCTACACCTTC. The genes are TRBV20-1 and TRBJ1-2, with 7 bases aligning to TRBD1. This CDR3 is 14 amino acids long. After removal of 7 bases from V and 0 bases from J, the junction contained 8 bases not matched to a gene. Germline V gene data show CDR1 as DFQATT and CDR2 as SNEGSKA (reference sequence).

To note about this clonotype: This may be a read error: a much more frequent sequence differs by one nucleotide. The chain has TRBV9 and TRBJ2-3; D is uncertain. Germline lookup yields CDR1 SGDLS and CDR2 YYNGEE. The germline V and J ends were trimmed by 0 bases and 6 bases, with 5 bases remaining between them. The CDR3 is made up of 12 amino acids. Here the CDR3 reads CASSVEEDTQYF. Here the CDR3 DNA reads TGTGCCAGCAGCGTAGAGGAGGATACGCAGTATTTT.

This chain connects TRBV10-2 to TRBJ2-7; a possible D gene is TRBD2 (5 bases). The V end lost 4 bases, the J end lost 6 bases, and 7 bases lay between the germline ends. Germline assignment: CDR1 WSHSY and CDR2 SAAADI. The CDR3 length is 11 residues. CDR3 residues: CASSVGSEQYV. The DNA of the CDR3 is TGCGCCAGCAGTGTTGGGAGCGAGCAGTACGTC.

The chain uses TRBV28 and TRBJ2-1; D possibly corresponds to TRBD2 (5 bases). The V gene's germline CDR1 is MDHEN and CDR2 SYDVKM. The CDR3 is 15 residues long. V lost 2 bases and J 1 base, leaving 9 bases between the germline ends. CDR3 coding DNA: TGTGCCAGCAGTTTAGGAGGTTGGTCCTACAATGAGCAGTTCTTC. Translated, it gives CASSLGGWSYNEQFF.

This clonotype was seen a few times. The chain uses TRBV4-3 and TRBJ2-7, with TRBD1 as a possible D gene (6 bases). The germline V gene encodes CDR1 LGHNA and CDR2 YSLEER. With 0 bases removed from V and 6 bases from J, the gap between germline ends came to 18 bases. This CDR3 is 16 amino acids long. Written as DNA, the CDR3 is TGCGCCAGCAGCCAAGACGACGGCATAGGACAGCCCGAGCAGTACTTC. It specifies CASSQDDGIGQPEQYF.

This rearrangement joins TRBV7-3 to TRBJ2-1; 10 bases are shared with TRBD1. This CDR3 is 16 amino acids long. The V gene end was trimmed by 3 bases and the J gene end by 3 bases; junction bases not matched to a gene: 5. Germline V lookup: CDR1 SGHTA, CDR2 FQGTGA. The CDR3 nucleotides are TGTGCCAGCAGCTTGGTGGGGACAGGGGTCTACAATGAGCAGTTCTTC. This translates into CASSLVGTGVYNEQFF.

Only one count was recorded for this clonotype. CDR3 loop: CASSLGGTIYNEQFF. The CDR3 DNA sequence: TGCGCCAGCAGCTTGGGGGGTACTATTTACAATGAGCAGTTCTTC. The rearrangement joins TRBV5-1 to TRBJ2-1, with D hard to call. Per the germline V gene, CDR1 is SGHRS and CDR2 is YFSETQ. Trimming left V 0 bases short and J 4 bases short, with 11 bases between. This CDR3 spans 15 amino acids.

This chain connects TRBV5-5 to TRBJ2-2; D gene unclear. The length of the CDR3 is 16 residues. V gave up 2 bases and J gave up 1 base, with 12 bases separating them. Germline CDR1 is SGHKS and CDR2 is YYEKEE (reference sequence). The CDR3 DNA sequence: TGTGCCAGCAGCTTCTCAGTGATTCTGAACACCGGGGAGCTGTTTTTT. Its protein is CASSFSVILNTGELFF.

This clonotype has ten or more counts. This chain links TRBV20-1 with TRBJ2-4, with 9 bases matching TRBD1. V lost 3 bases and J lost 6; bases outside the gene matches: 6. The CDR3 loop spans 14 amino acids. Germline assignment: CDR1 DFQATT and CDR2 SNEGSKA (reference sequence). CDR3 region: CSARVQGAINIQYF. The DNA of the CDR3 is TGCAGTGCTAGGGTACAGGGGGCGATAAACATTCAGTACTTC.

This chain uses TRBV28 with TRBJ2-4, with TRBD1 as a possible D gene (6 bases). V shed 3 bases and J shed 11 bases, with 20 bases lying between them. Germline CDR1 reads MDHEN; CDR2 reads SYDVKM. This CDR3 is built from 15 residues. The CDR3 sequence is CASSFLSGAKMLQYF. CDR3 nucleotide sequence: TGTGCCAGCAGTTTCTTGTCAGGGGCGAAAATGCTTCAGTACTTC.

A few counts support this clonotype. CDR3 in amino acids: CASSFEEGLVNTEAFF. The DNA of the CDR3 is TGTGCCAGCAGTTTCGAGGAAGGTCTGGTGAACACTGAAGCTTTCTTT. The chain joins TRBV12-3 or TRBV12-4 to TRBJ1-1; no definite D call. CDR3 length: 16 amino acids. Trimming pared 3 bases from V and 0 bases from J, leaving 14 bases between.

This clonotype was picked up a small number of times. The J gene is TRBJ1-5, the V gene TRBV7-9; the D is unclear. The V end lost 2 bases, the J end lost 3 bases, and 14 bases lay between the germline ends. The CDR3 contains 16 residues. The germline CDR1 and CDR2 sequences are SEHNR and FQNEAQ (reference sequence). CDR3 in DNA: TGTGCCAGCAGCTTATCAACGGGGTTAGACAATCAGCCCCAGCATTTT. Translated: CASSLSTGLDNQPQHF.

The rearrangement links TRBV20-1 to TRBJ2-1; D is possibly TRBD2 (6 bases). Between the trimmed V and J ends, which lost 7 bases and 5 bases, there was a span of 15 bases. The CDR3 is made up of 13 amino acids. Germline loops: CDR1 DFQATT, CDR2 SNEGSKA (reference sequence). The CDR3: CSVNLDYDNEQFF. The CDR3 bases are TGCAGTGTTAACTTGGACTACGACAATGAGCAGTTCTTC.

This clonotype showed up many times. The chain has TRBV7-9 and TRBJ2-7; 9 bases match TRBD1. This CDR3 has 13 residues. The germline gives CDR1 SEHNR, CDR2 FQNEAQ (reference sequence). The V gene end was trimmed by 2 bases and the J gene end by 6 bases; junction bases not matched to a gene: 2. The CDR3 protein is CASSLQQGAEQYV. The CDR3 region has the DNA TGTGCCAGCAGCTTACAACAGGGGGCCGAGCAGTACGTC.

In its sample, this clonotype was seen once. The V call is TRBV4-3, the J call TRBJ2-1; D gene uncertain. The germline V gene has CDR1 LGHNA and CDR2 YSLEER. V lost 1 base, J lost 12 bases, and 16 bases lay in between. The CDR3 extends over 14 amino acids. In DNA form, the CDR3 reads TGCGCCAGCAGCCAAGTCCCGGACGGACGGGCGCAGTTCTTC. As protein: CASSQVPDGRAQFF.

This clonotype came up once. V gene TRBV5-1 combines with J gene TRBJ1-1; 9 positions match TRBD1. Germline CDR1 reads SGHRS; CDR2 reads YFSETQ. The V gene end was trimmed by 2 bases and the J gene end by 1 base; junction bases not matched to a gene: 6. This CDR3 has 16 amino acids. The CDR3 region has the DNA TGCGCCAGCAGCTTTTGGGGACAGGGAACGAACACTGAAGCTTTCTTT. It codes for CASSFWGQGTNTEAFF.